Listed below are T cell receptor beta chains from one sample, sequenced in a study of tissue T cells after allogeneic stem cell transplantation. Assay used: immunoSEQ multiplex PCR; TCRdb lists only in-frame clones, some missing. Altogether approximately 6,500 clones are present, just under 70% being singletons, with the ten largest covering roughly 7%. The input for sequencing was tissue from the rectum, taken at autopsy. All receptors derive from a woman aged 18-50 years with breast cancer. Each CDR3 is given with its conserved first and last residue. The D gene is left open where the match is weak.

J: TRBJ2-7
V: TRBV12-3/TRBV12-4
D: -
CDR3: CASSFRPNEQYF
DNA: TGTGCCAGCAGTTTTCGGCCAAACGAGCAGTACTTC

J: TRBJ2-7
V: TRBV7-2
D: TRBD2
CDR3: CASRDGLAGAYEQYF
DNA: TGTGCCAGCAGGGACGGACTAGCGGGGGCCTACGAGCAGTACTTC

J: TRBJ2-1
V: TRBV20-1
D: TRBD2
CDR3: CSASTPSGLAGDGEQFF
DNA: TGCAGTGCTAGTACACCATCGGGACTAGCGGGGGACGGTGAGCAGTTCTTC

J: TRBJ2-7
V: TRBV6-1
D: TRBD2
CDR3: CASSGGKTSGSFEQYF
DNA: TGTGCCAGCAGTGGAGGTAAAACTAGCGGGTCGTTCGAGCAGTACTTC

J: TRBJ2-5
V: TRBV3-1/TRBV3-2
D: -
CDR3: CASSHGRRQETQYF
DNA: TGTGCCAGCAGCCATGGACGGCGACAAGAGACCCAGTACTTC

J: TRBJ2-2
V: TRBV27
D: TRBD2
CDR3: CASSLFDPAGVSGELFF
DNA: TGTGCCAGCAGTTTATTTGATCCAGCGGGAGTCTCCGGGGAGCTGTTTTTT

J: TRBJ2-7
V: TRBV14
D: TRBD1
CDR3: CASGRQGTEQYF
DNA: TGTGCCAGCGGAAGACAGGGGACCGAGCAGTACTTC

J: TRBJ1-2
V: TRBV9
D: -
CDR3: CASSVPPDYGYTF
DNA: TGTGCCAGCAGCGTTCCGCCCGACTATGGCTACACCTTC

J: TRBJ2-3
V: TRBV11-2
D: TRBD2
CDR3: CASSLGRTSGGAVDTQYF
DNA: TGTGCCAGCAGCTTAGGAAGGACTAGCGGGGGGGCCGTAGATACGCAGTATTTT

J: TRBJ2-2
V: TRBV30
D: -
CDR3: CAWSVFGGEMINTGELFF
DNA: TGTGCCTGGAGTGTATTCGGTGGCGAGATGATTAACACCGGGGAGCTGTTTTTT

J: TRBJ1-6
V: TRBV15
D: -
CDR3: CATRNDPGGYNSPLHF
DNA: TGTGCCACAAGAAACGACCCTGGGGGATATAATTCACCCCTCCACTTT